What follows describes a single TCR beta chain. Its antigen is still unknown. Per-nucleotide qualities are absent, and no much larger clonotype sits a single base away. This specimen comes from a study of blood T cell repertoires in COVID-19 (dated by TCRdb to about 2020). At the level of the whole study: Samples covering the acute and convalescent phases of COVID-19 were provided by collaborators in the United States, Italy and Spain. The samples were drawn from the first 160 participants of the ongoing ImmuneRACE study and from about 1,200 subjects provided by 6 global collaborators. Deeply sampled blood TCRbeta repertoires from subjects exposed to, actively infected with, or recovered from COVID-19 were included in the dataset. A freely available public database, intended as a resource for researchers studying the immune response to SARS-CoV-2, is where the repertoires were released. The sample metadata nearly always contained a de-identified subject ID, COVID-19 status, age in years and sex. Where available, HLA class I and class II types were taken from metadata supplied by the sample provider and were not determined by assay-based typing. The prospective study material was composed of cDNA or gDNA derived from T cells, B-cell-depleted T cells, or PBMCs. Study-wide conclusions, independent of this receptor: The quantity of clinical and demographic metadata differed by source and by participant and was supplied without curation.

Whole blood was collected in K2EDTA tubes by collaborating institutions according to the institutions' own protocols. For TCRbeta analysis, collaborators shipped samples as frozen whole blood, isolated PBMCs, or DNA extracted from either of those sample types. TCRbeta CDR3 regions were amplified from genomic DNA by means of the immunoSEQ Assay, a bias-controlled multiplex PCR. Concerning the study's data processing: Within the assay, amplification of reference gene primers was used to estimate how many nucleated cells each sample contained. To quantify the absolute abundance of each unique TCRbeta CDR3 rearrangement, sequence reads were collapsed and filtered. For each sample, productive Simpson clonality was calculated by taking the square root of Simpson's diversity index across productive rearrangements. The immuneACCESS repertoire file appears here via TCRdb, limited to in-frame rearrangements. These files lack a portion of the clones; in checked studies, under half of the deficit traces to unresolved V genes, and the cause of the others is not known. V and J calls and clone size are copied from that table; D and trimming were computed from the DNA. Here the sample has fewer than 250,000 clones; around 80% occur a single time. The ten largest account for approximately 6.9% of the sample.

Reading the germline V gene gives CDR1 MNHEY and CDR2 SVGAGI. Relative to germline, V is 6 bases shorter and J is 0 bases shorter, with 11 bases between their ends. The CDR3 starts with the cysteine, ends with the phenylalanine, and has 14 residues. Left in the record is the CDR3 DNA by itself, 42 bases read in frame from the first base. Sequenced input: peripheral blood. This sequence uses TRBV6-5 and TRBJ1-1; the D gene is possibly TRBD1, with 6 bases matching. The sequence was collected from a man aged 55 to 70 with acute or convalescent COVID-19. The CDR3 region reads CASSPTGVNTEAFF. The DNA sequence is as follows: TGTGCCAGCAGCCCGACAGGAGTGAACACTGAAGCTTTCTTT.